The 16 T cell receptor beta chains presented below share a single source sample, sequenced in a study of blood T cell repertoires in COVID-19. Using immunoSEQ multiplex PCR, the repertoire was profiled, and TCRdb retains in-frame clones only, with some absent. The data hold fewer than 200,000 clones, with about nine tenths observed a single time. What was sequenced was peripheral blood. The receptors derive from a man between 18 and 35 years old with COVID-19, enrolled during active disease.

The chain combines TRBV7-2 with TRBJ2-3; perhaps TRBD2 as D (6 bases). The germline V and J ends were trimmed by 1 base and 1 base, with 12 bases remaining between them. The CDR3 is 16 amino acids. Germline values: CDR1 SGHTA, CDR2 FQGNSA. The CDR3: CASSLGTGVGTDTQYF. CDR3 nucleotides: TGTGCCAGCAGCTTAGGTACGGGAGTCGGCACAGATACGCAGTATTTT.

The chain uses TRBV6-5 and TRBJ2-7; possible D gene TRBD1, 6 bases. The CDR3 spans 15 residues. CDR1 and CDR2 from the germline V gene are MNHEY and SVGAGI. V was clipped by 2 bases and J by 1 base, with 12 bases between them. CDR3 nucleotides: TGTGCCAGCAGTTACCGGGCGAGGGGGTCCTACGAGCAGTACTTC. This sequence encodes CASSYRARGSYEQYF.

The rearrangement links TRBV4-3 to TRBJ2-1, with a tentative D call TRBD1 (6 bases). V lost 1 base, J lost 8 bases, and 12 bases lay in between. CDR1 and CDR2 (germline): LGHNA, YSLEER. The CDR3 is 14 amino acids. In DNA form, the CDR3 reads TGCGCCAGCAGCCAAGTAGGGGGTTCATATGAGCAGTTCTTC. Protein: CASSQVGGSYEQFF.

The V gene is TRBV6-5, the J gene TRBJ1-3; D is uncertain. V was pared by 7 bases and J by 7 bases, with 14 bases between. The CDR3 runs to 13 residues. CDR1 is MNHEY and CDR2 is SVGAGI in the germline V gene. CDR3 in amino acids: CASTRTPGNTIYF. The CDR3 bases are TGTGCCAGCACGCGGACTCCGGGGAACACCATATATTTT.

This clone was observed a handful of times. The V gene is TRBV6-6, the J gene TRBJ2-7; 10 bases fit TRBD2. Trimming at V came to 2 bases and at J to 4 bases, leaving 5 bases not matched to a gene. Germline V gene data show CDR1 as MNHNY and CDR2 as SVGAGI (reference sequence). This CDR3 has 15 amino acids. In DNA, the CDR3 is TGTGCCAGCAGTTACCTAGCGGGAGAACGATACGAGCAGTACTTC. As protein: CASSYLAGERYEQYF.

This clone was picked up one time. J is TRBJ2-3 and V is TRBV4-3; 7 bases match TRBD1. Germline trimming cut 0 bases from V and 9 bases from J; bases unmatched to any gene: 9. This CDR3 spans 15 amino acids. The germline V gene encodes CDR1 LGHNA and CDR2 YSLEER. This CDR3 reads CASSQDPQGMGTQYF. The CDR3 DNA sequence: TGCGCCAGCAGCCAAGATCCACAGGGGATGGGCACGCAGTATTTT.

The rearrangement joins TRBV2 to TRBJ2-7; TRBD1 might be the D (5 bases). V lost 7 bases and J lost 6, with 22 bases in between. Germline V gives CDR1 SNHLY, CDR2 FYNNEI. CDR3 length: 15 residues. CDR3 amino acids: CASTPTPPGISEQYF. DNA for the CDR3: TGTGCCAGCACTCCGACCCCACCAGGGATCAGCGAGCAGTACTTC.

The chain employs TRBV11-2 and TRBJ2-1, with D perhaps matching TRBD2 (6 bases). The CDR3 contains 12 residues. CDR1 SGHAT and CDR2 FQNNGV come from the germline V gene. V was shortened by 7 bases and J by 9 bases, with 13 bases between the two germline ends. The CDR3 DNA sequence: TGTGCCAGCAACGAAGCCGGGAGTGAGCAGTTCTTC. It specifies CASNEAGSEQFF.

The rearrangement joins TRBV5-4 to TRBJ2-1, with 9 bases that match TRBD2. The CDR3 spans 14 residues. V gave up 4 bases and J gave up 4 bases; unmatched junction bases: 3. Germline CDR1 and CDR2: SGHNT and YYREEE (reference sequence). The CDR3 region is CASSLTSGYNEQFF. The CDR3 bases are TGTGCCAGCAGCCTAACTAGCGGGTACAATGAGCAGTTCTTC.

CDR3 in amino acids: CASSPGWGQGFNEQFF. CDR3 DNA: TGTGCCAGCAGCCCTGGTTGGGGACAGGGTTTCAATGAGCAGTTCTTC. The chain couples TRBV7-9 to TRBJ2-1; 9 positions agree with TRBD1. Germline lookup yields CDR1 SEHNR and CDR2 FQNEAQ (reference sequence). There are 16 residues in the CDR3. With 5 bases clipped from V and 6 bases from J, the junction kept 11 bases outside the gene matches.

This clone has just a few counts. V and J are TRBV28 and TRBJ1-1; no reliable D call. The CDR3 spans 14 residues. CDR1 and CDR2 (germline): MDHEN, SYDVKM. The V end was cut by 2 bases, the J end by 2 bases, with 9 bases between. CDR3 region: CASSLVGVNTEAFF. CDR3 nucleotide sequence: TGTGCCAGCAGTTTAGTCGGAGTTAACACTGAAGCTTTCTTT.

A note on this clone: This sample includes further DNA sequences coding for the same CDR3. The chain uses TRBV20-1 and TRBJ2-7, with D perhaps TRBD2 (5 bases). The CDR3 is made up of 11 amino acids. The germline V gene encodes CDR1 DFQATT and CDR2 SNEGSKA (reference sequence). V gave up 5 bases and J gave up 0 bases, with 5 bases separating them. The CDR3 DNA reads as TGCAGTGCTCGGGGCTCCTACGAGCAGTACTTC. Its protein product is CSARGSYEQYF.

This rearrangement joins TRBV6-5 to TRBJ2-7; possible D gene TRBD2, 6 bases. The CDR3 is 14 residues long. V gave up 0 bases and J gave up 7 bases, with 13 bases separating them. The germline gives CDR1 MNHEY, CDR2 SVGAGI. For the CDR3, the DNA is TGTGCCAGCAGTTACTCGAGTAGCGGTTGGGAGCAGTACTTC. Its protein is CASSYSSSGWEQYF.

V gene TRBV27 combines with J gene TRBJ1-2, with TRBD1 as a possible D gene (6 bases). The CDR3 is 14 amino acids. V lost 6 bases, J lost 5 bases, and 16 bases lay in between. Germline assignment: CDR1 MNHEY and CDR2 SMNVEV (reference sequence). The CDR3 protein is CASSRGGQEYGYTF. The DNA of the CDR3 is TGTGCCAGCAGCCGGGGGGGGCAGGAATATGGCTACACCTTC.

The chain employs TRBV7-9 and TRBJ1-2; the D is unclear. CDR3 length equals 13 residues. Germline-derived CDR1 and CDR2 are SEHNR and FQNEAQ (reference sequence). Deletions cut 6 bases from V and 4 bases from J, with 12 bases between. CDR3 nucleotide sequence: TGTGCCAGCAGAGCCGGGTTATTCTATGGCTACACCTTC. This sequence encodes CASRAGLFYGYTF.

The chain combines TRBV18 with TRBJ2-6; 8 positions agree with TRBD2. This CDR3 has 18 residues. With V trimmed by 3 bases and J by 0 bases, 7 bases remained unmatched. Germline CDR1 is KGHSH and CDR2 is LQKENI. Here the CDR3 reads CASSPVEREISGANVLTF. For the CDR3, the DNA is TGTGCCAGCTCACCCGTCGAGCGGGAGATCTCTGGGGCCAACGTCCTGACTTTC. The complete variable domain, with remaining parts taken from reference TRBV18 and TRBJ2-6, reads NAGVMQNPRHLVRRRGQEARLRCSPMKGHSHVYWYRQLPEEGLKFMVYLQKENIIDESGMPKERFSAEFPKEGPSILRIQQVVRGDSAAYFCASSPVEREISGANVLTFGAGSRLTVL.